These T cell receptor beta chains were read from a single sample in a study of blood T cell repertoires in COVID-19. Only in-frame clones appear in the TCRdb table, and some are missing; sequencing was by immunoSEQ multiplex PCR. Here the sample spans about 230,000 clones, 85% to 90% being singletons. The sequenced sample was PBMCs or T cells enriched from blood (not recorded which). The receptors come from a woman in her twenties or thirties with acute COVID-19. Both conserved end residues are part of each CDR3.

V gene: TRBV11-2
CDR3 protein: CASSLLSTADYEQYF

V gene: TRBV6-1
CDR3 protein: CASSEGEGTGRYTIYF

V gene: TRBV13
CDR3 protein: CASSLRGFSGNTIYF

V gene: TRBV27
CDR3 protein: CASTGSYEQYF

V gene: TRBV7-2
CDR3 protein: CASSSGQGARETQYF

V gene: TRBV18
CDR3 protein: CASSPTGQGAPPGYTF

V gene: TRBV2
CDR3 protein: CASSERTGYGNQPQHF

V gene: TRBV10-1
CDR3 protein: CASSGPAGPNTGELFF

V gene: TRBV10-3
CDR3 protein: CATRRGDDTEAFF

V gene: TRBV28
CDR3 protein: CASTNRGQITDTQYF

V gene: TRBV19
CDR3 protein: CASSPRVERNYGYTF

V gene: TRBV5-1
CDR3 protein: CATSPLGGVGGETQYF

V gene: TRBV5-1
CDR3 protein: CASSLTAGGTYEQYF

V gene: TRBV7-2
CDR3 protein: CASSFAGGRIDEQYF

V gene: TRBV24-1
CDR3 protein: CATSDGTGGLVQPQHF

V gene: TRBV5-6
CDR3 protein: CASSSTSGGVYQETQYF

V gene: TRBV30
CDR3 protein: CAWSTVYGYTF

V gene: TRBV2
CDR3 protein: CASSERGGAPYQPQHF

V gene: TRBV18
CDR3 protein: CASSPPTAGTEAFF

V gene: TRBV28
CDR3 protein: CASSLGGQFSGNTIYF

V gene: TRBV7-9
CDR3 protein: CASSPPGTGAAEAFF

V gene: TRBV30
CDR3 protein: CAWSVGKYGYTF

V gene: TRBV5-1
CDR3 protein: CASSLSNREINTEAFF

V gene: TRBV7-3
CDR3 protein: CASSLGTVMNTEAFF

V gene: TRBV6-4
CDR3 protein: CASSDSGQDYNEQFF

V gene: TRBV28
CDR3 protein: CASRQWTGRSPLHF

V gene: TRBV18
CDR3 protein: CASSLNWGRTEAFF

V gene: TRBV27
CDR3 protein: CASRNPGQGTGNTIYF

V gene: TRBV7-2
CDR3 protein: CASGGTGVSPLHF

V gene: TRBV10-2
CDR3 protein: CASSDVGYGGQPQHF

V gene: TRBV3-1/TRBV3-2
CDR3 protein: CASSQERRGLAGVHEQYF

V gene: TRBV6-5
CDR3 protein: CASSYPQGGLQFF

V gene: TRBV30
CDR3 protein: CAGGRDNQETQYF

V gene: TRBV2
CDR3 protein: CASSGTGATNEKLFF

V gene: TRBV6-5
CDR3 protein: CASSYRGTGNIQYF

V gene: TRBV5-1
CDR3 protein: CASQRDGGTGELFF

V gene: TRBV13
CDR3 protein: CASSSLAGGRKETQYF

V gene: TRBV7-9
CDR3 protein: CASSLALEPHEQYF

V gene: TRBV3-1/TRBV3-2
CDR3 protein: CASSHSGGEYNEQFF

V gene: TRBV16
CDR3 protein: CASSQSPEGEQYF

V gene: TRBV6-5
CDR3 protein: CASRTGTSVKSGQYF